This TCR beta chain stems from a study of PD-1 blockade in classical Hodgkin lymphoma. Each patient experienced a relapse that followed autologous stem cell transplantation, and brentuximab vedotin exposure varied. Study conclusions and caveats: Diversity similar to that of newly diagnosed patients was seen at baseline in complete responders. Relapsed/refractory patients reportedly had the lowest baseline TCR diversity, below newly diagnosed patients, who were below healthy donors. Sources of repertoire differences remain undefined, possibly disease activity or prior therapy.

Method: immunoSEQ multiplex PCR; TCRdb's copy keeps in-frame clones and lacks some. The data show about 100,000 clones, roughly nine tenths seen once. Worth noting for this clone: Its matching antigen is unknown.

This clonotype was sampled from a human donor with classical Hodgkin lymphoma. The source was peripheral blood mononuclear cells (PBMCs), collected before the second cycle of nivolumab.

The CDR3: CASSLGTSKNEQFF. The DNA of the CDR3 is TGTGCCAGCAGCTTAGGGACTAGCAAAAATGAGCAGTTCTTC. The chain carries TRBV7-6 and TRBJ2-1; 8 positions match TRBD2. Losses at the gene ends were 1 base for V and 7 bases for J; bases not matched to a gene: 3. Germline-derived CDR1 and CDR2 are SGHVS and FNYEAQ. This CDR3 has 14 amino acids.